This TCR beta chain emerged from a study of blood T cell repertoires in COVID-19. Study background: Sites across the United States, Italy and Spain contributed samples from acute and convalescent COVID-19. PBMCs, B-cell-depleted T cells, or T cells provided the cDNA or gDNA that made up the material.

In the source study's methods: The assay estimated nucleated cells by amplifying reference gene primers. The data were produced by immunoSEQ multiplex PCR, yet TCRdb's version contains in-frame clones alone and is incomplete. The DNA was the basis for D and trimming; V, J and clone size are from that table. This table has approximately 150,000 clones, about 81% appearing once. This clone was counted a single time. The CDR3 runs to 15 residues. J lost 3 bases, V lost 4 bases, and 8 bases had no gene match. From germline, CDR1 is SGDLS and CDR2 YYNGEE. Sequenced: peripheral blood. This TCR was recovered from a human donor in a cohort sampled during active COVID-19. The rearrangement joins TRBV9 to TRBJ2-7, with 9 nucleotides matching TRBD2. CDR3 DNA: TGTGCCAGCAGCTCAACAGCGGGAGGCTTCTACGAGCAGTACTTC. It yields the protein CASSSTAGGFYEQYF.